The clone carrying this TCR beta chain came up a few times. The antigen remains unidentified. Other DNA sequences in this sample translate to the same CDR3. This sample is drawn from a study of shared clonotypes between healthy human individuals. Looking at the study overall: There were three CD4 naive, three CD4 memory, two CD8 naive and one CD8 memory plates per donor.

Per the original methods: Filtering was not the same, since immunoSEQ gave junction-only sequences without quality scores. Data came from immunoSEQ multiplex PCR; TCRdb stores just in-frame clones and leaves some out. V, J and clone size derive from that table, while D and trimming were established from the DNA sequence. The profile shows roughly 2.6 million clones, around 94% of them singletons. Germline loops: CDR1 GTSNPN, CDR2 SVGIG (reference sequence). Trimming pared 2 bases from V and 0 bases from J, leaving 2 bases between. The CDR3 is 12 residues long. The donors, healthy adults who were HIV-negative, had experienced no recent acute infections or vaccinations. Study results and caveats: The study generally estimated greater richness for naive than memory subsets.

The sequence was collected from a man aged 18 to 30 in good health. V usage is TRBV30 and J usage is TRBJ1-3; D uncertain. The specimen sequenced was naive CD4+ T cells sorted from blood. Documented subset: CD45RA+ positively selected. DNA of the CDR3: TGTGCCTGGAGTCCCTCTGGAAACACCATATATTTT. Residues: CAWSPSGNTIYF. Together with reference TRBV30 and TRBJ1-3, the CDR3 gives the full variable domain: SQTIHQWPATLVQPVGSPLSLECTVEGTSNPNLYWYRQAAGRGLQLLFYSVGIGQISSEVPQNLSASRPQDRQFILSSKKLLLSDSGFYLCAWSPSGNTIYFGEGSWLTVV.